The rows below give T cell receptor beta chains drawn from one sample of a study of cytomegalovirus exposure and HLA in healthy donors. Only in-frame clones appear in the TCRdb table, and some are missing; sequencing was by immunoSEQ multiplex PCR. The profile shows 100,000 to 150,000 clones, approximately 74% of them singletons. Sequenced: PBMCs. The receptors derive from a male donor in good health and CMV-seronegative. Each CDR3 is given with its conserved first and last residue. A D gene is named only where the DNA matches it firmly. Rows give clone size only sometimes, using once, few, many, or a class for an expanded clone.

NA TRBJ2-5 TRBV11-1 NA CASSPQGETQYF TGTGCCAGCAGCCCACAGGGTGAGACCCAGTACTTC
TRBD2 TRBJ2-1 TRBV28 few CASEGLPHLNEQFF TGTGCCAGCGAGGGACTACCCCACCTCAATGAGCAGTTCTTC
NA TRBJ2-3 TRBV7-2 NA CASSLAIQSTDTQYF TGTGCCAGCAGCTTAGCTATCCAGAGCACAGATACGCAGTATTTT
TRBD1 TRBJ2-7 TRBV28 NA CASSTGTGAYEQYF TGTGCCAGCAGTACCGGGACAGGGGCCTACGAGCAGTACTTC
NA TRBJ2-7 TRBV20-1 NA CSARDIYEQYF TGCAGTGCTAGAGATATTTACGAGCAGTACTTC
TRBD2 TRBJ2-3 TRBV5-8 NA CASSWTSGLNTDTQYF TGTGCCAGCAGCTGGACTAGCGGGCTAAACACAGATACGCAGTATTTT
TRBD1 TRBJ2-7 TRBV19 few CASRDRGYEQYF TGTGCCAGCCGGGACAGGGGGTACGAGCAGTACTTC
NA TRBJ2-1 TRBV9 NA CASSTYRGSYNEQFF TGTGCCAGCAGCACCTACCGCGGCTCCTACAATGAGCAGTTCTTC
TRBD2 TRBJ2-5 TRBV9 NA CASSVDWTGRETQYF TGTGCCAGCAGCGTAGACTGGACCGGGAGGGAGACCCAGTACTTC
TRBD1 TRBJ1-6 TRBV28 NA CASRTGQGINSPLHF TGTGCCAGCAGAACGGGACAGGGGATTAATTCACCCCTCCACTTT
TRBD1 TRBJ2-1 TRBV7-2 NA CASSLRRTGDNEQFF TGTGCCAGCAGCCTACGGCGGACAGGGGATAATGAGCAGTTCTTC
NA TRBJ1-1 TRBV4-1 NA CASSQVGGGPEAFF TGCGCCAGCAGCCAAGTTGGAGGAGGTCCTGAAGCTTTCTTT
NA TRBJ2-7 TRBV4-1 few CASSQDRGADEQYF TGCGCCAGCAGCCAAGATCGGGGGGCGGACGAGCAGTACTTC
NA TRBJ2-3 TRBV11-2 NA CASSSTDYTQYF TGTGCCAGCAGCTCGACAGACTATACGCAGTATTTT
NA TRBJ1-4 TRBV21-1 NA CASSNRQGWEKLFF TGTGCCAGCAGCAATAGGCAGGGATGGGAAAAACTGTTTTTT
NA TRBJ2-7 TRBV10-3 NA CAIRVGGGEQYF TGTGCCATTAGGGTGGGGGGAGGCGAGCAGTACTTC
NA TRBJ1-5 TRBV28 NA CASSSLTEALRQGQPQHF TGTGCCAGCAGTTCCCTCACCGAGGCCCTTCGCCAGGGGCAGCCCCAACATTTT
TRBD1 TRBJ2-1 TRBV2 NA CASRGQGRRVKQFF TGTGCCAGCAGAGGACAGGGGAGACGGGTGAAGCAGTTCTTC
NA TRBJ2-3 TRBV7-2 NA CASSLTPITTDTQYF TGTGCCAGCAGCTTAACACCAATTACCACAGATACGCAGTATTTT
NA TRBJ2-5 TRBV6-5 NA CASSNTRRGETQYF TGTGCCAGCAGCAACACCCGCCGTGGAGAGACCCAGTACTTC
NA TRBJ1-3 TRBV2 NA CASEQDPGNTIYF TGTGCCAGCGAACAGGACCCTGGAAACACCATATATTTT
NA TRBJ2-1 TRBV7-2 NA CASSLEGSSYNEQFF TGTGCCAGCAGCTTAGAAGGGAGTTCCTACAATGAGCAGTTCTTC
TRBD1 TRBJ1-1 TRBV30 NA CAWVTGLNTEAFF TGTGCCTGGGTGACAGGGTTGAACACTGAAGCTTTCTTT
TRBD1 TRBJ2-2 TRBV28 NA CVSSFPGQGFEELFF TGTGTCAGCAGTTTCCCCGGACAGGGGTTTGAGGAGCTGTTTTTT
NA TRBJ1-1 TRBV7-9 NA CASSTSAPEAFF TGTGCCAGCAGCACATCCGCACCTGAAGCTTTCTTT
TRBD2 TRBJ2-7 TRBV19 NA CASSISRGSGRAAGEQYF TGTGCCAGTAGTATCTCCCGGGGTAGCGGGAGGGCCGCCGGCGAGCAGTACTTC
TRBD1 TRBJ2-7 TRBV6-5 NA CASSYGAGGMYEQYF TGTGCCAGCAGTTACGGGGCAGGGGGTATGTACGAGCAGTACTTC
NA TRBJ1-1 TRBV19 once CASTMRGLAEAFF TGTGCCAGTACCATGAGGGGGTTGGCTGAAGCTTTCTTT
NA TRBJ1-3 TRBV9 NA CASSVGSDSGNTIYF TGTGCCAGCAGCGTAGGCAGTGACTCTGGAAACACCATATATTTT
TRBD2 TRBJ2-1 TRBV6-1 NA CASSGWAGVGNEQFF TGTGCCAGCAGTGGATGGGCGGGAGTGGGCAATGAGCAGTTCTTC
NA TRBJ1-2 TRBV7-6 few CASSLGRAGYGYTF TGTGCCAGCAGCTTAGGCCGGGCGGGCTATGGCTACACCTTC
NA TRBJ2-5 TRBV28 NA CASSPLQMTAGTQYF TGTGCCAGCAGTCCTCTTCAGATGACAGCGGGGACCCAGTACTTC
TRBD2 TRBJ2-7 TRBV7-2 NA CASSLILAGAPSYEQYF TGTGCCAGCAGCTTAATACTAGCGGGGGCCCCCTCCTACGAGCAGTACTTC
NA TRBJ2-7 TRBV4-1 NA CASSQDTRAYEQYF TGCGCCAGCAGCCAAGACACGCGAGCCTACGAGCAGTACTTC
TRBD2 TRBJ2-7 TRBV7-2 few CASSPQPGLASEEQYF TGTGCCAGCAGCCCGCAACCGGGACTAGCTTCAGAAGAGCAGTACTTC
NA TRBJ1-6 TRBV6-1 NA CASSVTGIQALHF TGTGCCAGCAGCGTTACAGGAATTCAGGCCCTCCACTTT
NA TRBJ1-2 TRBV28 NA CASSLWGSDYGYTF TGTGCCAGCAGTTTATGGGGCTCGGACTATGGCTACACCTTC
TRBD2 TRBJ2-7 TRBV7-8 NA CASSLLAGGAYEQYF TGTGCCAGCAGCTTACTAGCGGGGGGAGCCTACGAGCAGTACTTC
TRBD1 TRBJ2-5 TRBV5-4 NA CASSSTGTGVVGTQYF TGTGCCAGCAGTTCTACCGGGACAGGGGTCGTAGGGACCCAGTACTTC
TRBD1 TRBJ2-2 TRBV19 NA CASRLDRGPTGELFF TGTGCCAGTAGACTGGACAGGGGGCCCACCGGGGAGCTGTTTTTT
NA TRBJ1-4 TRBV28 NA CASSSSGGLVEKLFF TGTGCCAGCAGTTCATCCGGGGGACTAGTCGAAAAACTGTTTTTT
TRBD2 TRBJ2-1 TRBV7-3 NA CASSPTLPGGHNEQFF TGTGCCAGCAGCCCAACACTTCCGGGAGGGCACAATGAGCAGTTCTTC
NA TRBJ1-6 TRBV7-3 NA CASSSAGENSPLHF TGTGCCAGCAGCTCGGCAGGCGAAAATTCACCCCTCCACTTT
NA TRBJ1-6 TRBV6-5 few CASSYTNSPLHF TGTGCCAGCAGTTACACAAATTCACCCCTCCACTTT
TRBD2 TRBJ2-3 TRBV6-4 few CASSDSTSGSTDTQYF TGTGCCAGCAGTGACTCGACTAGCGGGAGCACAGATACGCAGTATTTT
NA TRBJ2-1 TRBV27 few CASSWQGRYNEQFF TGTGCCAGCAGTTGGCAGGGTAGATACAATGAGCAGTTCTTC
TRBD1 TRBJ2-5 TRBV6-1 NA CASSPPGGTQYF TGTGCCAGCAGCCCCCCAGGGGGGACCCAGTACTTC
TRBD1 TRBJ1-1 TRBV11-2 NA CASGGQRNTEAFF TGTGCCAGCGGGGGACAGAGGAACACTGAAGCTTTCTTT